This T cell receptor (beta chain) was obtained from a study of control samples from healthy donors and cancer patients. TCRdb's table, derived via immunoSEQ multiplex PCR, lists solely in-frame clones and lacks some. The sample has 50,000 or so clones, around 96% seen once. The germline V gene has CDR1 SGHDT and CDR2 YYEEEE. The CDR3 spans 14 residues. Trimming took off 2 bases at V and 1 base at J, with 9 bases between the two ends. The receptor was derived from a woman in her late teens or twenties in good health. The chain joins TRBV5-6 to TRBJ1-1; D is undetermined. Sequenced sample: blood. CDR3 loop: CASSFPRGNTEAFF. CDR3 DNA: TGTGCCAGCAGCTTTCCCCGGGGGAACACTGAAGCTTTCTTT.